One and the same sample provided the 23 T cell receptor beta chains below, sequenced in a study of T cell changes during pregnancy in multiple sclerosis. Repertoires were generated with immunoSEQ multiplex PCR, while TCRdb's copy carries only in-frame clones and drops some. The profile shows tens of thousands of clones, 96% of them singletons. Here the sequenced sample was CD8+ T cells from peripheral blood mononuclear cells, taken after pregnancy. The receptors shown here come from a female donor with multiple sclerosis, enrolled in a pregnancy study.

The CDR3 reads CASSIFNTYEQYF. The CDR3 region has the DNA TGTGCCAGTAGTATTTTCAACACCTACGAGCAGTACTTC. The chain has TRBV19 and TRBJ2-7; D is uncertain. CDR1 is LNHDA, CDR2 SQIVND, per germline (reference sequence). Trimming pared 3 bases from V and 2 bases from J, leaving 8 bases between. The CDR3 totals 13 residues.

The rearrangement uses TRBV2 and TRBJ2-2; TRBD2 matches 7 bases. The ends lost 10 bases at V and 4 bases at J; junction bases unmatched: 12. Germline CDR1 and CDR2: SNHLY and FYNNEI. The CDR3 spans 15 residues. The CDR3 reads CATHGGRGLTGELFF. CDR3 sequence (DNA): TGTGCCACCCATGGAGGGAGGGGCCTCACCGGGGAGCTGTTTTTT. Based on the CDR3 plus reference TRBV2 and TRBJ2-2, the full variable domain is EPEVTQTPSHQVTQMGQEVILRCVPISNHLYFYWYRQILGQKVEFLVSFYNNEISEKSEIFDDQFSVERPDGSNFTLKIRSTKLEDSAMYFCATHGGRGLTGELFFGEGSRLTVL.

Only one count was recorded for this clone. The J gene is TRBJ2-7, the V gene TRBV19; 7 bases map to TRBD2. The J segment lost 2 bases and the V segment lost 3 bases, leaving 4 bases of the junction unmatched. The germline V gene encodes CDR1 LNHDA and CDR2 SQIVND (reference sequence). The CDR3 runs 14 residues. This chain's CDR3 is CASSISAGAYEQYF. The CDR3 bases are TGTGCCAGTAGTATTTCCGCGGGAGCCTACGAGCAGTACTTC.

The V and J genes are TRBV28 and TRBJ2-3; 7 bases match TRBD2. The CDR3 loop spans 17 amino acids. V gave up 1 base and J gave up 0 bases; unmatched junction bases: 7. Germline CDR1 MDHEN, CDR2 SYDVKM. The CDR3 coding sequence is TGTGCCAGCAGTTTATCTGGGAGGGAGGGTAGCACAGATACGCAGTATTTT. It yields the protein CASSLSGREGSTDTQYF.

J is TRBJ1-2 and V is TRBV19, with 9 bases lining up with TRBD1. The CDR3 is 15 amino acids. J was trimmed by 3 bases and V by 6 bases; bases with no gene match: 8. CDR1 is LNHDA, CDR2 SQIVND, per germline (reference sequence). CDR3 in amino acids: CASSTTRQGDYGYTF. CDR3 coding DNA: TGTGCCAGTAGCACGACCCGACAGGGGGACTATGGCTACACCTTC.

The V and J genes are TRBV28 and TRBJ1-4; 7 bases map to TRBD1. Trimming took 2 bases from V and 7 from J; bases not matched to a gene: 10. Looked up from germline, CDR1 is MDHEN and CDR2 is SYDVKM. The CDR3 is made up of 16 amino acids. In DNA form, the CDR3 reads TGTGCCAGCAGTTTACTCCGACAGGGTTTGGGTGAAAAACTGTTTTTT. This gives the protein CASSLLRQGLGEKLFF.

The V and J genes are TRBV2 and TRBJ2-7, with 8 bases that match TRBD2. The CDR3 extends over 16 amino acids. With V trimmed by 6 bases and J by 0 bases, 10 bases remained unmatched. Germline lookup yields CDR1 SNHLY and CDR2 FYNNEI. Here the CDR3 reads CASSLSWSGSSYEQYF. CDR3 DNA: TGTGCCAGCAGCCTCTCGTGGAGCGGGAGCTCCTACGAGCAGTACTTC.

This rearrangement joins TRBV9 to TRBJ1-2, with TRBD1 identical over 7 bases. The CDR3 length is 17 residues. The germline gives CDR1 SGDLS, CDR2 YYNGEE. Losses at the gene ends were 3 bases for V and 4 bases for J; bases not matched to a gene: 15. CDR3 protein: CASSAGREVGQLYGYTF. In DNA, the CDR3 is TGTGCCAGCAGCGCGGGGCGGGAAGTGGGACAGCTCTATGGCTACACCTTC.

The chain links TRBV7-9 to TRBJ2-5; D gene uncertain. From germline, CDR1 is SEHNR and CDR2 FQNEAQ (reference sequence). V lost 1 base and J lost 11, with 11 bases in between. The CDR3 is 12 amino acids. CDR3 sequence: CASSLVKGEQYF. Written as DNA, the CDR3 is TGTGCCAGCAGCTTAGTCAAAGGAGAGCAGTACTTC.

The genes are TRBV28 and TRBJ2-7, with 12 bases fitting TRBD2. Trimming at V came to 6 bases and at J to 4 bases, leaving 7 bases not matched to a gene. The CDR3 extends over 15 amino acids. Germline CDR1 MDHEN, CDR2 SYDVKM. The CDR3 spells CASSPIGLAGYEQYF. The CDR3 DNA is TGTGCCAGCAGCCCTATAGGACTAGCGGGGTACGAGCAGTACTTC. Based on the CDR3 plus reference TRBV28 and TRBJ2-7, the full variable domain is DVKVTQSSRYLVKRTGEKVFLECVQDMDHENMFWYRQDPGLGLRLIYFSYDVKMKEKGDIPEGYSVSREKKERFSLILESASTNQTSMYLCASSPIGLAGYEQYFGPGTRLTVT.

The chain has TRBV9 and TRBJ1-4; maybe TRBD1 (5 bases). The CDR3 totals 15 residues. Germline CDR1 SGDLS, CDR2 YYNGEE. Trimming left V 0 bases short and J 4 bases short, with 10 bases between. Written as DNA, the CDR3 is TGTGCCAGCAGCGTAGGACAGTCACTTAATGAAAAACTGTTTTTT. Translating it yields CASSVGQSLNEKLFF.

The chain couples TRBV30 to TRBJ2-7, with 8 bases aligning to TRBD2. The CDR3 extends over 14 amino acids. V lost 2 bases and J lost 4; bases outside the gene matches: 7. CDR1 and CDR2 from the germline V gene are GTSNPN and SVGIG (reference sequence). The CDR3 bases are TGTGCCTGGAGTACCAGCGGGAGCTTGTACGAGCAGTACTTC. Encoded protein: CAWSTSGSLYEQYF.

In its sample, this clone was seen once. The rearrangement joins TRBV29-1 to TRBJ1-2; D is unclear. The CDR3 contains 11 residues. In germline, CDR1 is SQVTM, CDR2 ANQGSEA. Deletions cut 0 bases from V and 6 bases from J, with 5 bases between. The DNA of the CDR3 is TGCAGCGTTGAAGATCGAGATGGCTACACCTTC. Amino acid sequence: CSVEDRDGYTF.

V and J are TRBV27 and TRBJ1-4; unclear D gene. In germline, CDR1 is MNHEY, CDR2 SMNVEV (reference sequence). V dropped 5 bases and J dropped 6 bases, with 13 bases sitting between them. There are 14 residues in the CDR3. DNA for the CDR3: TGTGCCAGCAGTCTAACGAGGGCTGATGAAAAACTGTTTTTT. Encoded protein: CASSLTRADEKLFF.

The chain joins TRBV10-3 to TRBJ2-7; 14 bases map to TRBD2. Trimming took 3 bases from V and 0 from J; bases not matched to a gene: 7. The germline V gene has CDR1 ENHRY and CDR2 SYGVKD. The CDR3 sequence is 18 residues long. As DNA, the CDR3 is TGTGCCATCAGTGACCTCAGACTAGCGGGAGGGAGCTCCTACGAGCAGTACTTC. Translated, it gives CAISDLRLAGGSSYEQYF.

The chain has TRBV11-2 and TRBJ2-7; 9 bases agree with TRBD2. The trim removed 3 bases at V and 5 bases at J, leaving 8 bases unmatched. Germline V gene lookup returns CDR1 SGHAT and CDR2 FQNNGV. The CDR3 is made up of 15 amino acids. CDR3 nucleotides: TGTGCCAGCAGCTTTGGCGGGAGGGTATTCAACGAGCAGTACTTC. Amino acid sequence: CASSFGGRVFNEQYF. The full variable domain, completed using reference TRBV11-2 and TRBJ2-7, is EAGVAQSPRYKIIEKRQSVAFWCNPISGHATLYWYQQILGQGPKLLIQFQNNGVVDDSQLPKDRFSAERLKGVDSTLKIQPAKLEDSAVYLCASSFGGRVFNEQYFGPGTRLTVT.

The J gene is TRBJ2-7, the V gene TRBV9; D is unclear. CDR3 length equals 12 residues. Trimming took off 3 bases at V and 1 base at J, with 5 bases between the two ends. The germline CDR1 and CDR2 sequences are SGDLS and YYNGEE. CDR3 region: CASSGQSYEQYF. CDR3 sequence (DNA): TGTGCCAGCAGCGGGCAGTCCTACGAGCAGTACTTC.

The rearrangement joins TRBV27 to TRBJ1-1; D uncertain. This CDR3 has 14 amino acids. The germline V gene has CDR1 MNHEY and CDR2 SMNVEV (reference sequence). Trimming stripped 7 bases from V and 1 base from J, with 13 bases between. The CDR3 loop reads CASKRNAGNTEAFF. The CDR3 DNA is TGTGCCAGCAAGAGGAATGCGGGGAACACTGAAGCTTTCTTT.

This clone was recorded only once. The V and J genes are TRBV7-9 and TRBJ2-5, with 7 bases that match TRBD1. CDR1 and CDR2 (germline): SEHNR, FQNEAQ (reference sequence). V trimming: 3 bases; J trimming: 2 bases; junction bases outside the gene matches: 3. This CDR3 comprises 14 residues. The DNA for the CDR3 is TGTGCCAGCAGCTTTGTACAGGGGCAAGAGACCCAGTACTTC. Protein: CASSFVQGQETQYF.

The rearrangement uses TRBV27 and TRBJ2-7; 12 bases match TRBD1. The CDR3 is 19 residues long. CDR1 is MNHEY and CDR2 is SMNVEV in the germline V gene (reference sequence). Unmatched junction bases numbered 21, after V lost 6 bases and J lost 6 bases. CDR3 bases: TGTGCCAGCAGCCTACAATCCCCCGCTCCTCCGGGACAGGGGGCCGAGCAGTACTTC. The encoded protein is CASSLQSPAPPGQGAEQYF.

The chain links TRBV27 to TRBJ2-1, with D possibly matching TRBD2 (6 bases). Trimming took 0 bases from V and 7 from J, leaving 13 bases between them. The CDR3 spans 15 residues. The V gene's germline CDR1 is MNHEY and CDR2 SMNVEV (reference sequence). The CDR3 DNA follows: TGTGCCAGCAGTTTATCGAGAGGAGGGCGTAATGAGCAGTTCTTC. It specifies CASSLSRGGRNEQFF.

The chain carries TRBV6-5 and TRBJ2-1; D gene ambiguous. The CDR3 has 13 residues. CDR1 is MNHEY, CDR2 SVGAGI, per germline. V lost 1 base and J lost 7, with 8 bases in between. This CDR3 is CASSYWNGNEQFF. The CDR3 DNA sequence: TGTGCCAGCAGTTACTGGAACGGGAATGAGCAGTTCTTC.

V is TRBV28 and J is TRBJ2-7; D may be TRBD2 (6 bases). Germline V gene lookup returns CDR1 MDHEN and CDR2 SYDVKM. This CDR3 spans 13 amino acids. V lost 2 bases and J lost 3, with 8 bases in between. The CDR3, as DNA: TGTGCCAGCAGTTTACGCGGGAACTACGAGCAGTACTTC. Residues: CASSLRGNYEQYF.